Listed here are 6 T cell receptor beta chains from one sample, sequenced in a study of shared clonotypes between healthy human individuals. Some clones are missing from TCRdb's copy, which holds only in-frame ones; the method was immunoSEQ multiplex PCR. Of under 1,100,000 clones in the sample, roughly 80% were seen once. The sample consisted of memory CD4+ T cells sorted from blood. Subset indicated: CD45RA-negative fraction. These receptor sequences come from a man in his late teens or twenties in good health.

This chain joins TRBV9 and TRBJ2-2; possible D gene TRBD1, 6 bases. The CDR3 has 15 amino acids. CDR1 and CDR2 (germline): SGDLS, YYNGEE. V dropped 2 bases and J dropped 0 bases, with 8 bases sitting between them. The CDR3 DNA reads as TGTGCCAGCAGCGTGGGGGCCACGAACACCGGGGAGCTGTTTTTT. This sequence encodes CASSVGATNTGELFF.

Points on this clone: The identical CDR3 is also encoded by other nucleotide sequences in the sample. The V and J genes are TRBV27 and TRBJ2-3; 8 bases map to TRBD1. From germline, CDR1 is MNHEY and CDR2 SMNVEV (reference sequence). This CDR3 has 13 amino acids. V shed 6 bases and J 2 bases; nucleotides not matched to a gene: 1. DNA of the CDR3: TGTGCCAGCAGGACAGGGGCCACAGATACGCAGTATTTT. Translation: CASRTGATDTQYF.

In this sample, this clone turned up once. The CDR3 nucleotides are TGCGCCAGCAGCCAACCCACCGCCGCGGGAAAATTGGAGACCCAGTACTTC. Translated, it gives CASSQPTAAGKLETQYF. The genes are TRBV4-1 and TRBJ2-5; D might be TRBD2 (6 bases). In germline, CDR1 is MGHRA, CDR2 YSYEKL. The CDR3 consists of 17 residues. The germline V and J ends were trimmed by 2 bases and 5 bases, with 21 bases remaining between them.

The chain's CDR3 is CASSVGAGGPRGSGETQYF. CDR3 coding DNA: TGTGCCAGCAGCGTAGGGGCAGGAGGGCCCAGGGGGAGTGGGGAGACCCAGTACTTC. The rearrangement links TRBV9 to TRBJ2-5, with a weak D call TRBD1 (7 bases). CDR3 size: 19 residues. Looked up from germline, CDR1 is SGDLS and CDR2 is YYNGEE. V lost 0 bases, J lost 5 bases, and 26 bases lay in between.

The chain is built from TRBV7-2 and TRBJ1-1; no clear D gene. V shed 1 base and J shed 7 bases, with 16 bases lying between them. Germline CDR1 is SGHTA and CDR2 is FQGNSA. CDR3 length: 15 amino acids. In DNA form, the CDR3 reads TGTGCCAGCAGCTTAGTTTCAGAGCTCAGCGTTGAAGCTTTCTTT. This encodes CASSLVSELSVEAFF.

J is TRBJ2-5 and V is TRBV27; 9 nucleotides align to TRBD1. Germline-derived CDR1 and CDR2 are MNHEY and SMNVEV (reference sequence). Losses at the gene ends were 5 bases for V and 2 bases for J; bases not matched to a gene: 9. CDR3 length equals 16 residues. Here the CDR3 DNA reads TGTGCCAGCAGTCGTTGGCGGGACAGGGTTCAAGAGACCCAGTACTTC. Translation: CASSRWRDRVQETQYF.